This T cell receptor (beta chain) originates from a study of T-cell reconstitution after alpha-beta-depleted transplantation in children. Per the germline V gene, CDR1 is SGHVS and CDR2 is FQNEAQ. V lost 2 bases to trimming and J lost 6 bases, with 10 bases between them. This CDR3 comprises 13 residues. The TCRbeta library incorporated unique molecular identifiers. Each CDR3 protein is one row after TCRdb ran MiXCR on the PCR reads. The data contain about 540,000 distinct CDR3 sequences, 15% to 20% of them singletons. This sequence originates from a human donor who donated a stem cell graft to a child with acute lymphoblastic leukemia. This rearrangement joins TRBV7-8 to TRBJ1-1; D unclear. Sequencing was performed on PBMCs from the stem cell graft donor, taken from the stem cell graft. CDR3 coding DNA: TGTGCCAGCAGCTTATACGGGATGCCTGAAGCTTTCTTT. Its translation is CASSLYGMPEAFF.